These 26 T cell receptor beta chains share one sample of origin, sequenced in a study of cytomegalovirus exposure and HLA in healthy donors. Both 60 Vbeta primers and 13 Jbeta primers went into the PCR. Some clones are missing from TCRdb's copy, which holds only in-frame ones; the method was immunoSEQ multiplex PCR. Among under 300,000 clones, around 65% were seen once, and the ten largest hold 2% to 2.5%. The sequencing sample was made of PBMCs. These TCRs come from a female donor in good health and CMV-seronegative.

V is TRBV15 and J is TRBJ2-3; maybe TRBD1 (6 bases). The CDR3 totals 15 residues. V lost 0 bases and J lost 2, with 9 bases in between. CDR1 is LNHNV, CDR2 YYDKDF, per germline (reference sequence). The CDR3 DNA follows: TGTGCCACCAGCAGAGATAGGGGGATCACAGATACGCAGTATTTT. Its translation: CATSRDRGITDTQYF.

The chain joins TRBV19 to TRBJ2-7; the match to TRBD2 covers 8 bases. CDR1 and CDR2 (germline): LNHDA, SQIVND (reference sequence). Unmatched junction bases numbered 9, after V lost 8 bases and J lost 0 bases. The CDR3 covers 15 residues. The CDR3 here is CASGTGGASSYEQYF. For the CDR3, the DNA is TGTGCCAGTGGAACGGGGGGGGCAAGCTCCTACGAGCAGTACTTC.

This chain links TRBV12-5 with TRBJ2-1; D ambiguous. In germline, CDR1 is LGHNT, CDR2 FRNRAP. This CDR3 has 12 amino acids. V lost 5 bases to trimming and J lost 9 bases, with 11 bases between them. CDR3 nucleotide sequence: TGTGCTAGTGGTCCACTATCGGGTGAGCAGTTCTTC. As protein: CASGPLSGEQFF.

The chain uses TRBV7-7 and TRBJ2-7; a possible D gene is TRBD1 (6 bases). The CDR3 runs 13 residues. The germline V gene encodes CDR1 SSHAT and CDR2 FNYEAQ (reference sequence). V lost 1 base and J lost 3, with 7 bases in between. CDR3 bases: TGTGCCAGCAGCTTAGGACAGGACTACGAGCAGTACTTC. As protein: CASSLGQDYEQYF.

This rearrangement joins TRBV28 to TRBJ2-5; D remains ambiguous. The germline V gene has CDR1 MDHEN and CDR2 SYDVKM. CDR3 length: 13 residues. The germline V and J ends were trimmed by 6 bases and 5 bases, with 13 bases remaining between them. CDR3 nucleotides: TGTGCCAGCAGGTATCTCGGTCGCGAGACCCAGTACTTC. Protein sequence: CASRYLGRETQYF. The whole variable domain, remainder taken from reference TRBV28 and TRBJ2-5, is DVKVTQSSRYLVKRTGEKVFLECVQDMDHENMFWYRQDPGLGLRLIYFSYDVKMKEKGDIPEGYSVSREKKERFSLILESASTNQTSMYLCASRYLGRETQYFGPGTRLLVL.

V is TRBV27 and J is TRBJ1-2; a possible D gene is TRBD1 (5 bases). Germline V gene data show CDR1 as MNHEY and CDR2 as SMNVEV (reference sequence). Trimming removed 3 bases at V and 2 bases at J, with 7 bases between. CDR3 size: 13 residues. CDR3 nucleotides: TGTGCCAGCAGTTTGCGGGGGAACTATGGCTACACCTTC. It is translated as CASSLRGNYGYTF.

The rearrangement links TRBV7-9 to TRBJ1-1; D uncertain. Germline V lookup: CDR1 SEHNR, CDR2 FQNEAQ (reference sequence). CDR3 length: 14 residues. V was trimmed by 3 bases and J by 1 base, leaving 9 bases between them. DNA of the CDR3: TGTGCCAGCAGCTTGGCAGACTCGAACACTGAAGCTTTCTTT. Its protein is CASSLADSNTEAFF.

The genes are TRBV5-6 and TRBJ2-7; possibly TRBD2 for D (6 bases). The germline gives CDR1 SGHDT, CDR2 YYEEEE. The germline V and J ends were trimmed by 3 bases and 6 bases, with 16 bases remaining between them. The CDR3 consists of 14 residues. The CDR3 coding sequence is TGTGCCAGCAGCTACAGGATACTAGCTGGCGAGCAGTACTTC. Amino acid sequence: CASSYRILAGEQYF. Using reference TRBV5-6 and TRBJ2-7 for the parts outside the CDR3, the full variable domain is DAGVTQSPTHLIKTRGQQVTLRCSPKSGHDTVSWYQQALGQGPQFIFQYYEEEERQRGNFPDRFSGHQFPNYSSELNVNALLLGDSALYLCASSYRILAGEQYFGPGTRLTVT.

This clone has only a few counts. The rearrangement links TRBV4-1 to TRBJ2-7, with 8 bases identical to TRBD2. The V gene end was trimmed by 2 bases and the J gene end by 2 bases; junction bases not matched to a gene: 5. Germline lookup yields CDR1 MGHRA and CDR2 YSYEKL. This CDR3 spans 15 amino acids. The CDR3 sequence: CASSQLSGRAYEQYF. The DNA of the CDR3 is TGCGCCAGCAGCCAACTGAGCGGGAGAGCCTACGAGCAGTACTTC.

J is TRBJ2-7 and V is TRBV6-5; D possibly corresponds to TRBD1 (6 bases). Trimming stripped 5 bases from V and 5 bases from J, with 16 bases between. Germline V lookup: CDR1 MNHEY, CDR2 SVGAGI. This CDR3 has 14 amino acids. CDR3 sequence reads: CASSTRTAAHEQYF. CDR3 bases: TGTGCCAGCAGTACAAGGACAGCAGCTCACGAGCAGTACTTC.

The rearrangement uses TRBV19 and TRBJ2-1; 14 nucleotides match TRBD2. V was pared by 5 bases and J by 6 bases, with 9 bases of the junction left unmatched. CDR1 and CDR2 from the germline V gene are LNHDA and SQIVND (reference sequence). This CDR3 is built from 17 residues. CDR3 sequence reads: CASSFSPGLAGGNEQFF. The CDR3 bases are TGTGCCAGTAGTTTCTCCCCTGGACTAGCGGGAGGCAATGAGCAGTTCTTC.

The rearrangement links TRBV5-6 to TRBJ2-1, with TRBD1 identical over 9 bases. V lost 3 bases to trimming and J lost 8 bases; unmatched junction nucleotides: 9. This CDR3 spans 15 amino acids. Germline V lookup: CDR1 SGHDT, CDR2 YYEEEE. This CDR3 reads CASSWGGDRVDEQFF. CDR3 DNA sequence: TGTGCCAGCAGCTGGGGGGGGGACAGGGTCGATGAGCAGTTCTTC.

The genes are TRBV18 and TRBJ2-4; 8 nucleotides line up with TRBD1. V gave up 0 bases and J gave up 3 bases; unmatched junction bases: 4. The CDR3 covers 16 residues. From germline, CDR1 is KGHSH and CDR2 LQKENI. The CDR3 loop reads CASSPPNRGSKNIQYF. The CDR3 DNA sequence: TGTGCCAGCTCACCACCGAACAGGGGGAGCAAAAACATTCAGTACTTC.

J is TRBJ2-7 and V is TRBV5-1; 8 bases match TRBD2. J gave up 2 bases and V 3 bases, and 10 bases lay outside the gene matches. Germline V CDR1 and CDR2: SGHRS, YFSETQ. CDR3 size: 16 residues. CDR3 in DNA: TGCGCCAGCAGCTCGACCATAACTAGCGGAGCCTACGAGCAGTACTTC. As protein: CASSSTITSGAYEQYF.

The CDR3 DNA sequence: TGCAGCGTTTACCGGGACTCAGAGACCCAGTACTTC. It is translated as CSVYRDSETQYF. The chain recombines TRBV29-1 with TRBJ2-5; D may be TRBD2 (6 bases). The V gene lost 5 bases and the J gene lost 4 bases, with 11 bases spanning the gap. The germline V gene encodes CDR1 SQVTM and CDR2 ANQGSEA. This CDR3 region has 12 residues.

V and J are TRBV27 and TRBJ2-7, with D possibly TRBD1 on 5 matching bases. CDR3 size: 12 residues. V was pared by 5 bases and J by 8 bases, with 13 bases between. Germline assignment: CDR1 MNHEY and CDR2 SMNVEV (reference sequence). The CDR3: CASSPTGTKQYF. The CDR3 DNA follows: TGTGCCAGCAGTCCCACAGGAACCAAGCAGTACTTC.

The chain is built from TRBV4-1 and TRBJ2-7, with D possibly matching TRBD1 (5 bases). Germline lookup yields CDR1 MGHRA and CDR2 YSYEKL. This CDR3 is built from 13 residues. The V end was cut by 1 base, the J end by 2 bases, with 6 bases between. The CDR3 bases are TGCGCCAGCAGCCAAGGACAGACCTACGAGCAGTACTTC. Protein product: CASSQGQTYEQYF.

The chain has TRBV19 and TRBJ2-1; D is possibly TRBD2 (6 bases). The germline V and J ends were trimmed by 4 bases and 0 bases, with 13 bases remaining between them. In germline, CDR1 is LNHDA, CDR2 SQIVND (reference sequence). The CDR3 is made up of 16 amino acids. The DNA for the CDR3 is TGTGCCAGTAGTAGTGCGGCGGGGAGCTCCTACAATGAGCAGTTCTTC. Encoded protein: CASSSAAGSSYNEQFF.

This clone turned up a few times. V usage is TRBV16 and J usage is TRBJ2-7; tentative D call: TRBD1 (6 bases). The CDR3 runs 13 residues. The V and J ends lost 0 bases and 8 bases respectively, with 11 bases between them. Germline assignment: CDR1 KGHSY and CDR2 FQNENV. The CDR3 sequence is CASSQSNREKQYF. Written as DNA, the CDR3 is TGTGCCAGCAGCCAATCCAACAGGGAGAAGCAGTACTTC. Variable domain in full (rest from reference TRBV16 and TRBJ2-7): GEEVAQTPKHLVRGEGQKAKLYCAPIKGHSYVFWYQQVLKNEFKFLISFQNENVFDETGMPKERFSAKCLPNSPCSLEIQATKLEDSAVYFCASSQSNREKQYFGPGTRLTVT.

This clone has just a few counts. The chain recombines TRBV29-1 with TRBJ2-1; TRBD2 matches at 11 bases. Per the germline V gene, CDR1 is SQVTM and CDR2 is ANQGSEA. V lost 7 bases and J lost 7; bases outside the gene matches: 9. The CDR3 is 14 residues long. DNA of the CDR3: TGCAGCGACACCGGGACTAGCGGAAGTAATGAGCAGTTCTTC. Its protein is CSDTGTSGSNEQFF.

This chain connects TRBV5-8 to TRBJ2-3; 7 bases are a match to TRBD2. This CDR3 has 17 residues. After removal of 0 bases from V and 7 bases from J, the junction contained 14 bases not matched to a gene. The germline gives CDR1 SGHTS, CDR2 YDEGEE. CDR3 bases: TGTGCCAGCAGCTTGGGGGGCTCTGGCGGGAGATTAAATACGCAGTATTTT. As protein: CASSLGGSGGRLNTQYF. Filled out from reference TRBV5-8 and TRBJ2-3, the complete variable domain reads EAGVTQSPTHLIKTRGQQATLRCSPISGHTSVYWYQQALGLGLQFLLWYDEGEERNRGNFPPRFSGRQFPNYSSELNVNALELEDSALYLCASSLGGSGGRLNTQYFGPGTRLTVL.

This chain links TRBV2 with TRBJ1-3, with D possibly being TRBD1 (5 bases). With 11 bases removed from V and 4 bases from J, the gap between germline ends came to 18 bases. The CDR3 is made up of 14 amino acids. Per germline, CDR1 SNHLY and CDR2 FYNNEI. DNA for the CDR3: TGTGCCTGCGATCAGGGCTACTCCGGAAACACCATATATTTT. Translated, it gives CACDQGYSGNTIYF.

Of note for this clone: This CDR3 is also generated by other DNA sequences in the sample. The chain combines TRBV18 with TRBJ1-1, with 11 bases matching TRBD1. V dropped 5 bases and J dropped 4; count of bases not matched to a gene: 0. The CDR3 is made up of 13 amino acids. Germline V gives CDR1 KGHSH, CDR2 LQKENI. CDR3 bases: TGTGCCAGCTCAGGGACAGGGGGCACTGAAGCTTTCTTT. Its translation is CASSGTGGTEAFF.

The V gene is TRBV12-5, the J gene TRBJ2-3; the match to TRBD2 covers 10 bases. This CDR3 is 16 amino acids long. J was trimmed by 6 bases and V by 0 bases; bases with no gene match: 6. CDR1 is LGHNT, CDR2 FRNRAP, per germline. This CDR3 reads CASGLVLAGEGDTQYF. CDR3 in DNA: TGTGCTAGTGGTTTGGTCCTAGCGGGAGAGGGGGATACGCAGTATTTT. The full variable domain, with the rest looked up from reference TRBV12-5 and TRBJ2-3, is DARVTQTPRHKVTEMGQEVTMRCQPILGHNTVFWYRQTMMQGLELLAYFRNRAPLDDSGMPKDRFSAEMPDATLATLKIQPSEPRDSAVYFCASGLVLAGEGDTQYFGPGTRLTVL.

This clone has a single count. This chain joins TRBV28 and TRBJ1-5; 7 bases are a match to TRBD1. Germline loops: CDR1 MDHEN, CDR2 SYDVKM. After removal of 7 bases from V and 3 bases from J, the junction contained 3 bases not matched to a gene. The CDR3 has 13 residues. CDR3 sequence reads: CASKGTVNQPQHF. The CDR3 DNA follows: TGTGCCAGCAAGGGGACAGTCAATCAGCCCCAGCATTTT.

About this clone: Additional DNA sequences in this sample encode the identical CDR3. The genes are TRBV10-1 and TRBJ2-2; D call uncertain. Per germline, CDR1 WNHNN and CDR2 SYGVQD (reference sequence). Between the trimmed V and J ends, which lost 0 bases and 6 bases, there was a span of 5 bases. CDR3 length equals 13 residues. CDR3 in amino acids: CASSESRAGELFF. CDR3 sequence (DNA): TGCGCCAGCAGTGAGTCACGGGCCGGGGAGCTGTTTTTT.